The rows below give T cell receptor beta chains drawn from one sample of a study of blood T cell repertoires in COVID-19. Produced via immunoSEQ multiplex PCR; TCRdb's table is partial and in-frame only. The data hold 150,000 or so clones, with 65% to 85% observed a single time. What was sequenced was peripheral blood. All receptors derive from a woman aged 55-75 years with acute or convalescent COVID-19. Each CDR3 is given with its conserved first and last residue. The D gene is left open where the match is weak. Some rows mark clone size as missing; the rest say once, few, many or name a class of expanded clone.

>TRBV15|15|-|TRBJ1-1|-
CATSRDHKANTEAFF
TGTGCCACCAGCAGAGATCATAAAGCGAACACTGAAGCTTTCTTT
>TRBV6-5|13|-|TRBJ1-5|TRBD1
CASRDRGNQPQHF
TGTGCCAGCAGGGACAGGGGCAATCAGCCCCAGCATTTT
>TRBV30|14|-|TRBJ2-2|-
CAWKGLRNTGELFF
TGTGCCTGGAAGGGACTCCGGAACACCGGGGAGCTGTTTTTT
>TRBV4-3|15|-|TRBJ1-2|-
CASSPSWENLYGYTF
TGCGCCAGCAGCCCCTCGTGGGAGAACCTCTATGGCTACACCTTC
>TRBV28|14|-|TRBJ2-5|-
CASSGQGGQETQYF
TGTGCCAGCAGTGGGCAGGGGGGCCAAGAGACCCAGTACTTC
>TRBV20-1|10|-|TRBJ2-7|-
CSAVRDEQYF
TGCAGTGCAGTCCGCGACGAGCAGTACTTC
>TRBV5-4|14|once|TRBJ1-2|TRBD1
CASSFSGGEYGYTF
TGTGCCAGCAGCTTTTCAGGGGGAGAGTATGGCTACACCTTC
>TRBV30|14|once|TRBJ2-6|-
CAWTIRSGANVLTF
TGTGCCTGGACCATCAGATCTGGGGCCAACGTCCTGACTTTC
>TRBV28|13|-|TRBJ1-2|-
CASSQGDNYGYTF
TGTGCCAGCAGTCAGGGCGATAACTATGGCTACACCTTC
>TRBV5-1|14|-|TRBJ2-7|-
CASSLSLAGDEQYF
TGCGCCAGCAGCCTTTCACTAGCTGGCGACGAGCAGTACTTC
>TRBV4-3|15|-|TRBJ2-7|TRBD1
CASSPAGTGIYEQYF
TGCGCCAGCAGCCCTGCCGGGACAGGGATCTACGAGCAGTACTTC
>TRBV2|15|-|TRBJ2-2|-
CASSTGPGGTGELFF
TGTGCCAGCAGTACCGGGCCAGGCGGGACCGGGGAGCTGTTTTTT
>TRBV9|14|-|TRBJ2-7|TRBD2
CASSPTSEFYEQYF
TGTGCCAGCAGCCCAACTAGCGAGTTCTACGAGCAGTACTTC
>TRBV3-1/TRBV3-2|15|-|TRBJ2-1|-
CASSQAPGVYNEQFF
TGTGCCAGCAGCCAAGCCCCGGGAGTCTACAATGAGCAGTTCTTC
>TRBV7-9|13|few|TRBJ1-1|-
CASSLQSGSEAFF
TGTGCCAGCAGCTTACAGTCAGGGTCTGAAGCTTTCTTT
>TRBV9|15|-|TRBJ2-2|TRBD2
CASSASGSQTGELFF
TGTGCCAGCAGCGCTAGCGGGAGCCAAACCGGGGAGCTGTTTTTT
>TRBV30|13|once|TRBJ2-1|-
CAFHTTPYNEQFF
TGTGCCTTCCACACTACACCCTACAATGAGCAGTTCTTC
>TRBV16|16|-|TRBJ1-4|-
CASSPGQLATNEKLFF
TGTGCCAGCAGCCCCGGACAGCTAGCAACTAATGAAAAACTGTTTTTT
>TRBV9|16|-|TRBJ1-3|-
CASSSRTGNSGNTIYF
TGTGCCAGCAGCTCCCGGACGGGGAACTCTGGAAACACCATATATTTT
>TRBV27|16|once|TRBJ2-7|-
CASSSPRSTSSYEQYF
TGTGCCAGCAGTTCCCCGCGTAGCACCAGCTCCTACGAGCAGTACTTC
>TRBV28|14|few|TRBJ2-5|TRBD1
CASSRTGVKETQYF
TGTGCCAGCAGCCGTACAGGGGTTAAAGAGACCCAGTACTTC
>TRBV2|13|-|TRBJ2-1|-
CASSEVGGTEQFF
TGTGCCAGCTCAGAGGTAGGCGGGACTGAGCAGTTCTTC
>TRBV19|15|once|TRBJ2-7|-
CASSISEGGYYEQYF
TGTGCCAGTAGTATATCGGAGGGGGGGTACTACGAGCAGTACTTC
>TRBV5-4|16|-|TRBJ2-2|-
CASSLDRVRGTGELFF
TGTGCCAGCAGCTTGGACAGGGTTCGGGGCACCGGGGAGCTGTTTTTT
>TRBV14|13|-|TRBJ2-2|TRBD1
CASSRQGTGELFF
TGTGCCAGCAGCCGACAGGGTACCGGGGAGCTGTTTTTT
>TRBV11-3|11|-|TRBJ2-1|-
CASSHGGEQFF
TGTGCCAGCAGCCACGGAGGAGAGCAGTTCTTC
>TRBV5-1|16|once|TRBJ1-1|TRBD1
CASSSGQGTMYTEAFF
TGCGCCAGCAGCTCGGGACAGGGGACGATGTACACTGAAGCTTTCTTT
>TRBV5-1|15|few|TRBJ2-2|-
CASSPDLTNTGELFF
TGCGCCAGCAGCCCGGACTTAACGAACACCGGGGAGCTGTTTTTT
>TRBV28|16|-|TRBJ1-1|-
CASSPLFPSLNTEAFF
TGTGCCAGCAGTCCGCTATTTCCTTCCCTGAACACTGAAGCTTTCTTT
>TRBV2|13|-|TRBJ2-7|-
CASTDQLSYEQYF
TGTGCCAGCACAGACCAACTATCCTACGAGCAGTACTTC
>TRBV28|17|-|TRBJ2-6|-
CASSLYDRGSGANVLTF
TGTGCCAGCAGTTTATACGACCGGGGGTCTGGGGCCAACGTCCTGACTTTC
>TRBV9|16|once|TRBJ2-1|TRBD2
CASSPWTSGGSDEQFF
TGTGCCAGCAGCCCCTGGACTAGCGGGGGTTCTGATGAGCAGTTCTTC
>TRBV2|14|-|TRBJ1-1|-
CASIGPGMSTEAFF
TGTGCCAGCATAGGCCCGGGGATGAGCACTGAAGCTTTCTTT
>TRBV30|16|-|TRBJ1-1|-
CAWGEGLTYLNTEAFF
TGTGCCTGGGGGGAGGGCTTAACCTATCTGAACACTGAAGCTTTCTTT
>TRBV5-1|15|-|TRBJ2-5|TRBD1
CASSLTDRDEETQYF
TGCGCCAGCAGCTTAACGGACAGGGATGAGGAGACCCAGTACTTC
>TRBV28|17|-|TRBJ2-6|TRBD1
CASSPGQGWSGANVLTF
TGTGCCAGCAGCCCAGGACAGGGTTGGTCTGGGGCCAACGTCCTGACTTTC
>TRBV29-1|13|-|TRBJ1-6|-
CSARRESNSPLHF
TGCAGCGCCCGCAGGGAATCGAATTCACCCCTCCACTTT
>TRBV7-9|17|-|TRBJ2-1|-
CAIARTGGGSSYNEQFF
TGTGCCATCGCACGGACGGGGGGCGGGAGCTCCTACAATGAGCAGTTCTTC
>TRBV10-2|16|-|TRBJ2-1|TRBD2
CASGTSGRGYINEQFF
TGCGCCAGCGGGACTAGCGGGAGGGGATACATCAATGAGCAGTTCTTC
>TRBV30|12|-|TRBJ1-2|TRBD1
CAWSTGQAGYTF
TGTGCCTGGAGTACTGGACAGGCCGGCTACACCTTC
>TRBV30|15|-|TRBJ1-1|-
CAWTTRTVVNTEAFF
TGTGCCTGGACCACCCGGACAGTTGTGAACACTGAAGCTTTCTTT
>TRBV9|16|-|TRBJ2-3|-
CASSVLVGIDTDTQYF
TGTGCCAGCAGCGTTTTGGTCGGGATAGACACAGATACGCAGTATTTT
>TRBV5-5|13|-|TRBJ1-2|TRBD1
CASSFRQGDGYTF
TGTGCCAGCAGCTTTCGACAGGGAGATGGCTACACCTTC
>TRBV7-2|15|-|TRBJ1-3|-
CASSPSQGSGNTIYF
TGTGCCAGCAGCCCATCGCAGGGCTCGGGAAACACCATATATTTT
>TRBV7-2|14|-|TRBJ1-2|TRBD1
CASSLGQRDYGYTF
TGTGCCAGCAGCTTGGGACAGAGGGACTATGGCTACACCTTC
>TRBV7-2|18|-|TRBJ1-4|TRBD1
CASSLRTGARTTNEKLFF
TGTGCCAGCAGCCTACGGACAGGGGCGAGGACAACTAATGAAAAACTGTTTTTT
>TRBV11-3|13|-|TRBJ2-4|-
CASSLGTQSIQYF
TGTGCCAGCAGCTTAGGGACTCAAAGCATTCAGTACTTC
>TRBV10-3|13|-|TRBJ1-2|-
CAIRPGTYYGYTF
TGTGCCATAAGGCCAGGGACATACTATGGCTACACCTTC
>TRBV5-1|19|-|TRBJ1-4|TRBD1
CASSAGGGSQLATNEKLFF
TGCGCCAGCAGCGCGGGAGGGGGCTCCCAACTTGCAACTAATGAAAAACTGTTTTTT
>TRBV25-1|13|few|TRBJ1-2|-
CASGDTGYYGYTF
TGTGCCAGCGGGGACACAGGGTACTATGGCTACACCTTC
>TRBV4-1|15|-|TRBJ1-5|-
CASSQDGQSNQPQHF
TGCGCCAGCAGCCAAGATGGACAGTCCAATCAGCCCCAGCATTTT
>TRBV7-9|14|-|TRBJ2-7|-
CASSPRPGSYEQYF
TGTGCCAGCAGCCCAAGACCCGGGAGCTACGAGCAGTACTTC
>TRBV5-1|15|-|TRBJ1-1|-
CASSNSQGWNTEAFF
TGCGCCAGCAGCAACTCACAGGGATGGAACACTGAAGCTTTCTTT